This is a list of T cell receptor beta chains from one sample in a study of radiation and T cells in renal cell carcinoma. Assay: immunoSEQ multiplex PCR; the TCRdb copy retains only in-frame clones and omits some. Of 100,000 to 150,000 clones listed, roughly 80% are singletons. Sample: blood, taken from a patient whose treatment included radiotherapy and nephrectomy. These TCRs come from a woman aged 55 to 70 with renal cell carcinoma. Each CDR3 is given with its conserved first and last residue.

CASSWDRGRRNEQFF TRBJ2-1 TRBV6-5
CATSRDGALYESYEQYF TRBJ2-7 TRBV15
CASSPYQETQYF TRBJ2-5 TRBV7-9
CASSSSSYNEQFF TRBJ2-1 TRBV7-2
CASSQDAKGGTEAFF TRBJ1-1 TRBV11-2
CASSIYVAEVYEQYF TRBJ2-7 TRBV19
CASSMGLNQPQHF TRBJ1-5 TRBV19
CASSMDGGAQYF TRBJ2-3 TRBV19
CASSYDEGRNTIYF TRBJ1-3 TRBV6-5
CASSVDGSQPQHF TRBJ1-5 TRBV9
CASSGLAKGQGDYGYTF TRBJ1-2 TRBV5-1
CASSPTGYGYTF TRBJ1-2 TRBV14
CASSLEGLMNTEAFF TRBJ1-1 TRBV5-4
CASSDRTTYEQYF TRBJ2-7 TRBV5-8
CASSLSLQGATGREQYF TRBJ2-7 TRBV7-2
CASSLEHPPGGNTIYF TRBJ1-3 TRBV27
CASSQGDRGQADTQYF TRBJ2-3 TRBV14
CASSHRVGGISNQPQHF TRBJ1-5 TRBV4-1
CASSVGEQGAFF TRBJ1-1 TRBV9
CATSLQGAYEQYF NA TRBV15
CASSLSGVGYEQYF TRBJ2-7 TRBV13
CASSSRTGGDEKLFF TRBJ1-4 TRBV28
CASSFTGNTEAFF TRBJ1-1 TRBV6-6
CASSTSGGTYEQYF TRBJ2-7 TRBV27
CASSPPGVNREAFF TRBJ1-1 TRBV28
CASSLDRGTKNIQYF TRBJ2-4 TRBV7-2
CASSEGPQNTEAFF TRBJ1-1 TRBV2
CASSPRGVSEEQYF TRBJ2-7 TRBV7-9
CASSSGLASNTGELFF TRBJ2-2 TRBV19
CASSLQGQGYEQYF TRBJ2-7 TRBV27
CASSMAGLNTGELFF TRBJ2-2 TRBV19
CASSPAGTYEQYF TRBJ2-7 TRBV7-9
CASSLRMNTEAFF TRBJ1-1 TRBV28
CASSYSNLIYGYTF TRBJ1-2 TRBV6-5
CASSSSNTGELFF TRBJ2-2 TRBV7-3
CASSQGASGGFYEQYF TRBJ2-7 TRBV4-2
CASSQDRWKGEQYF TRBJ2-7 TRBV5-4